This TCR beta chain was captured in a study of T cell responses to AZD1222 COVID-19 vaccine. The study, taken as a whole, reports: Samples come after the peak T cell response, not at day 14.

On this clone itself: The target antigen is unknown.

Libraries were prepared by immunoSEQ multiplex PCR; TCRdb keeps only in-frame clonotypes and omits some of them. The sample consists of some 140,000 clones, roughly 93% of them appearing once. Second doses at about 4 or about 12 weeks were pooled. Germline V gene lookup returns CDR1 SGHKS and CDR2 YYEKEE (reference sequence). Unmatched junction bases numbered 8, after V lost 3 bases and J lost 3 bases. CDR3 length: 15 amino acids. This TCR came from an adult who received the AZD1222 COVID-19 vaccine. The V and J genes are TRBV5-5 and TRBJ2-7; the match to TRBD1 covers 8 bases. This specimen consisted of peripheral blood, obtained 28 days after the second AZD1222 dose. For the CDR3, the DNA is TGTGCCAGCAGCTCTCAGTGGACAGGGCGCTACGAGCAGTACTTC. Protein: CASSSQWTGRYEQYF.